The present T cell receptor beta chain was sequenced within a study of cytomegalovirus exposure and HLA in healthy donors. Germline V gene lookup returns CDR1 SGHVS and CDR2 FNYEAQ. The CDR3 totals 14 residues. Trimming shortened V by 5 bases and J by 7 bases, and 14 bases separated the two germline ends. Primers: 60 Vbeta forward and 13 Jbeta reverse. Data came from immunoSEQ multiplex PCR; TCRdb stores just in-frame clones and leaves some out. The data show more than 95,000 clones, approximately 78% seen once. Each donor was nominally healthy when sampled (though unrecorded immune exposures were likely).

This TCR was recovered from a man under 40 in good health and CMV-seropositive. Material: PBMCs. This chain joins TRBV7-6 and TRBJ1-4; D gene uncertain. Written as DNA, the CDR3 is TGTGCCAGCAGCGGAACTAATCAAGCTGAAAAACTGTTTTTT. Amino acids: CASSGTNQAEKLFF.